A single sample gave rise to the 18 T cell receptor beta chains below, sequenced in a study of T cells in Graves' hyperthyroidism and ophthalmopathy. Amplified regions were TCR beta CDR3 sequences from RNA transcripts. During a first-round RT-PCR of the TCR CDR3, the HTBI primer set was used. TCRdb itself ran the multiplex PCR reads through MiXCR, one entry per CDR3 protein. The table lists some 600,000 distinct CDR3 sequences, approximately 14% of them singletons. The sample was blood. These receptors all stem from a woman between 25 and 40 years old with Graves' hyperthyroidism that later progressed to Graves' ophthalmopathy.

About this clonotype: A read error may explain this, as a much larger clone is one base away. The chain links TRBV27 to TRBJ2-1, with 9 bases matching TRBD2. This CDR3 is 17 amino acids long. J was trimmed by 5 bases and V by 1 base; bases with no gene match: 9. Germline CDR1 is MNHEY and CDR2 is SMNVEV (reference sequence). The DNA of the CDR3 is TGTGCCAGCAGTTTATTCCGGACTAGCGAGAAGAACAATGAGCAGTTCTTC. Its protein product is CASSLFRTSEKNNEQFF.

This clonotype has a count of ten or more. The rearrangement joins TRBV7-3 to TRBJ2-2, with D maybe TRBD1 (6 bases). Trimming removed 0 bases from V and 5 bases from J, with 10 bases in between. This CDR3 region has 15 residues. The V gene's germline CDR1 is SGHTA and CDR2 FQGTGA. The CDR3 protein is CASSLTGTQTGELFF. For the CDR3, the DNA is TGTGCCAGCAGCTTAACCGGGACACAAACCGGGGAGCTGTTTTTT.

This clonotype was counted ten times or more. The chain joins TRBV3-1 to TRBJ1-5; the D gene is possibly TRBD1 (6 bases). Germline CDR1 LGHDT, CDR2 YNNKEL (reference sequence). The CDR3 runs to 15 residues. Trimming cost V 1 base and J 6 bases, with 13 bases left between them. The CDR3 DNA follows: TGTGCCAGCAGCCAAGGGTTGACAGGTCGTCAGCCCCAGCATTTT. Translated, it gives CASSQGLTGRQPQHF.

V and J are TRBV9 and TRBJ1-3; D not certain. Germline CDR1 is SGDLS and CDR2 is YYNGEE. The CDR3 is made up of 15 amino acids. V was shortened by 2 bases and J by 0 bases, with 9 bases between the two germline ends. The DNA of the CDR3 is TGTGCCAGCAGCGTCGACGCGAGCTCTGGAAACACCATATATTTT. Encoded protein: CASSVDASSGNTIYF.

This clonotype was recorded at least ten times. The chain employs TRBV20-1 and TRBJ1-5; D is ambiguous. Trimming removed 0 bases at V and 4 bases at J, with 16 bases between. CDR1 is DFQATT and CDR2 is SNEGSKA in the germline V gene (reference sequence). This CDR3 has 16 residues. The chain's CDR3 is CSARDGEVPGNQPQHF. In nucleotides, the CDR3 is TGCAGTGCTAGAGATGGTGAGGTCCCCGGTAATCAGCCCCAGCATTTT.

This clonotype was seen only a few times. V is TRBV20-1 and J is TRBJ2-2; TRBD2 matches at 10 bases. Losses at the gene ends were 5 bases for V and 6 bases for J; bases not matched to a gene: 21. The V gene's germline CDR1 is DFQATT and CDR2 SNEGSKA (reference sequence). CDR3 length equals 19 residues. This CDR3 reads CSAPTTSGRVGYGSGELFF. Written as DNA, the CDR3 is TGCAGTGCTCCTACGACTAGCGGGCGCGTCGGGTATGGGTCCGGGGAGCTGTTTTTT.

This clonotype showed up many times. CDR3 in DNA: TGTGCTAGTGGTTTGGTATTGGGGACACTCTCCTTTCAGAACACTGAAGCTTTCTTT. Translation: CASGLVLGTLSFQNTEAFF. The V and J genes are TRBV12-5 and TRBJ1-1; tentative D call: TRBD1 (6 bases). This CDR3 spans 19 amino acids. Germline CDR1 is LGHNT and CDR2 is FRNRAP. V was cut by 0 bases and J by 1 base, with 21 bases left in between.

This clonotype was detected many times. This chain joins TRBV7-3 and TRBJ2-1; D possibly corresponds to TRBD2 (7 bases). CDR1 is SGHTA and CDR2 is FQGTGA in the germline V gene. The V and J ends lost 6 bases and 5 bases respectively, with 14 bases between them. There are 14 residues in the CDR3. CDR3 DNA: TGTGCCAGCAGGTCCGGGGGGCGAAACAATGAGCAGTTCTTC. Translating it yields CASRSGGRNNEQFF.

This clonotype appeared a single time. The chain carries TRBV11-1 and TRBJ2-2; D uncertain. Trimming took 5 bases from V and 7 from J, leaving 14 bases between them. The CDR3 loop spans 14 amino acids. The germline V gene encodes CDR1 SGHAT and CDR2 FQDESV (reference sequence). In DNA, the CDR3 is TGTGCCAGCAGCGGTAGGGTAGATCACGGGGAGCTGTTTTTT. Its protein is CASSGRVDHGELFF.

This clonotype has a handful of counts. The chain uses TRBV12-3 or TRBV12-4 and TRBJ2-7; perhaps TRBD2 as D (6 bases). V lost 5 bases, J lost 8 bases, and 19 bases lay in between. The CDR3 loop spans 14 amino acids. The CDR3 is CASSGQAGWAKQYF. The CDR3 region has the DNA TGTGCCAGCAGTGGTCAGGCGGGATGGGCCAAGCAGTACTTC.

This clonotype was counted at least ten times. The CDR3 DNA follows: TGTGCCAGCAGTTCCGGGACTAGCGGGACCCGACAGTACTTC. This encodes CASSSGTSGTRQYF. The chain combines TRBV2 with TRBJ2-7, with 13 bases identical to TRBD2. V was clipped by 5 bases and J by 10 bases; unmatched bases: 8. Per germline, CDR1 SNHLY and CDR2 FYNNEI. This CDR3 is 14 amino acids long.

The chain combines TRBV19 with TRBJ2-7; 7 nucleotides line up with TRBD2. The junction had 17 bases not matched to a gene; V was cut back by 3 bases and J by 0 bases. Germline values: CDR1 LNHDA, CDR2 SQIVND (reference sequence). The CDR3 extends over 19 amino acids. The CDR3 here is CASSIRAGTTKRGSYEQYF. The CDR3 DNA reads as TGTGCCAGTAGTATCCGTGCCGGGACTACAAAGAGGGGCTCCTACGAGCAGTACTTC. Based on the CDR3 plus reference TRBV19 and TRBJ2-7, the full variable domain is DGGITQSPKYLFRKEGQNVTLSCEQNLNHDAMYWYRQDPGQGLRLIYYSQIVNDFQKGDIAEGYSVSREKKESFPLTVTSAQKNPTAFYLCASSIRAGTTKRGSYEQYFGPGTRLTVT.

V and J are TRBV7-2 and TRBJ1-1, with D perhaps matching TRBD1 (6 bases). The germline CDR1 and CDR2 sequences are SGHTA and FQGNSA. Trimming removed 0 bases at V and 5 bases at J, with 13 bases between. The CDR3 is 15 residues long. CDR3 sequence (DNA): TGTGCCAGCAGCTTAGCAGGGGGGAGTGGGACTGAAGCTTTCTTT. Protein sequence: CASSLAGGSGTEAFF.

This clonotype was counted many times. The rearrangement joins TRBV30 to TRBJ2-7; 7 bases map to TRBD1. With 0 bases clipped from V and 2 bases from J, the junction kept 7 bases outside the gene matches. The CDR3 consists of 15 residues. Germline assignment: CDR1 GTSNPN and CDR2 SVGIG (reference sequence). In DNA, the CDR3 is TGTGCCTGGAGTGTATTCGGGACAGTAGCCTACGAGCAGTACTTC. Amino acid sequence: CAWSVFGTVAYEQYF.

This clonotype was seen repeatedly, ten times or more. The J gene is TRBJ2-1, the V gene TRBV6-2 or TRBV6-3; no reliable D call. This CDR3 is built from 11 residues. Trimming shortened V by 2 bases and J by 11 bases, and 7 bases separated the two germline ends. Germline CDR1 reads MNHEY; CDR2 reads SVGEGT. CDR3 DNA: TGTGCCAGCAGTTACCCCGGACAGCAGTTCTTC. Translating gives CASSYPGQQFF.

The chain combines TRBV9 with TRBJ2-2; no clear D gene. The germline V gene has CDR1 SGDLS and CDR2 YYNGEE. V dropped 0 bases and J dropped 5 bases, with 5 bases sitting between them. This CDR3 is built from 13 residues. The CDR3 nucleotides read TGTGCCAGCAGCGTAGAGGTTACCGGGGAGCTGTTTTTT. Encoded protein: CASSVEVTGELFF.

The rearrangement joins TRBV27 to TRBJ2-5; D is unclear. Germline V lookup: CDR1 MNHEY, CDR2 SMNVEV (reference sequence). The CDR3 runs 9 residues. The ends were cut back, 7 bases at V and 10 bases at J, with 7 bases in the middle. The DNA of the CDR3 is TGTGCCAGCAAGGAAGACCAGTACTTC. Protein: CASKEDQYF.

In its sample, this clonotype was seen many times. This sequence joins TRBV5-1 and TRBJ2-5; the D gene is possibly TRBD2 (6 bases). Trimming removed 0 bases from V and 5 bases from J, with 14 bases in between. This CDR3 has 15 amino acids. Per the germline V gene, CDR1 is SGHRS and CDR2 is YFSETQ. This CDR3 reads CASSLADPGRETQYF. The CDR3 nucleotides read TGCGCCAGCAGCTTGGCCGATCCGGGGAGGGAGACCCAGTACTTC.